This T cell receptor (beta chain) is drawn from a study of blood T cell repertoires in COVID-19. TCRdb's table, derived via immunoSEQ multiplex PCR, lists solely in-frame clones and lacks some. The sample shows over 100,000 clones, roughly nine tenths of them seen only once. The CDR3 consists of 14 residues. Trimming left V 1 base short and J 1 base short, with 10 bases between. Germline V lookup: CDR1 SQVTM, CDR2 ANQGSEA. The sample was peripheral blood. The chain recombines TRBV29-1 with TRBJ1-1; D is perhaps TRBD1 (6 bases). This sequence was found in a woman aged 70-85 years with COVID-19, enrolled during active disease. The CDR3 bases are TGCAGCGTTGAAGTGGGGGCCAAGAACACTGAAGCTTTCTTT. Translating it yields CSVEVGAKNTEAFF.